These 10 T cell receptor beta chains were sequenced from one sample in a study of T cells in Graves' hyperthyroidism and ophthalmopathy. TCR beta CDR3 sequences were amplified from RNA transcripts. Primed by the HTBI set, a first-round RT-PCR was run on the TCR CDR3. A single record per CDR3 protein comes from TCRdb applying MiXCR to the multiplex PCR reads. The sample yields 300,000 to 400,000 distinct CDR3 sequences, approximately 15% seen once. The sample consisted of blood. These receptors came from a woman aged 25 to 39 with Graves' hyperthyroidism.

At least ten counts were recorded for this clonotype. This sequence joins TRBV7-9 and TRBJ2-7; D gene unclear. CDR1 and CDR2 (germline): SEHNR, FQNEAQ (reference sequence). V was cut by 4 bases and J by 1 base, with 5 bases left in between. CDR3 size: 12 residues. The CDR3 region is CASSSISYEQYF. Written as DNA, the CDR3 is TGTGCCAGCAGCTCAATTTCCTACGAGCAGTACTTC. Complete variable domain (other parts from reference TRBV7-9 and TRBJ2-7): DTGVSQNPRHKITKRGQNVTFRCDPISEHNRLYWYRQTLGQGPEFLTYFQNEAQLEKSRLLSDRFSAERPKGSFSTLEIQRTEQGDSAMYLCASSSISYEQYFGPGTRLTVT.

This clonotype was seen a handful of times. The chain combines TRBV6-1 with TRBJ2-7, with 14 bases aligning to TRBD2. CDR3 length: 12 amino acids. Trimming removed 8 bases from V and 7 bases from J; junction bases left unmatched: 1. From germline, CDR1 is MNHNS and CDR2 SASEGT. The CDR3 region has the DNA TGTGCCAGCGGGACTAGCGGGAGAGAGCAGTACTTC. It translates to CASGTSGREQYF.

This clonotype was counted a few times. The chain is built from TRBV28 and TRBJ2-3; 15 bases line up with TRBD2. The V and J ends lost 5 bases and 2 bases, in that order; junction bases with no gene match: 8. The CDR3 consists of 18 residues. Germline V lookup: CDR1 MDHEN, CDR2 SYDVKM. This chain's CDR3 is CASSRPGLAGGDTDTQYF. The CDR3 DNA sequence: TGTGCCAGCAGTCGTCCGGGACTAGCGGGAGGCGACACAGATACGCAGTATTTT.

The chain's CDR3 is CASSRTGQGYQDTQYF. The CDR3 DNA sequence: TGTGCCAGCTCACGCACGGGACAGGGTTATCAAGATACGCAGTATTTT. The gene calls are TRBV18 and TRBJ2-3, with 9 nucleotides matching TRBD1. The V segment lost 4 bases and the J segment 5 bases; nucleotides outside the gene matches: 10. The CDR3 is 16 amino acids. CDR1 KGHSH and CDR2 LQKENI come from the germline V gene. The full variable domain, completed using reference TRBV18 and TRBJ2-3, is NAGVMQNPRHLVRRRGQEARLRCSPMKGHSHVYWYRQLPEEGLKFMVYLQKENIIDESGMPKERFSAEFPKEGPSILRIQQVVRGDSAAYFCASSRTGQGYQDTQYFGPGTRLTVL.

This clonotype has a count of ten or more. J is TRBJ1-5 and V is TRBV6-1; the match to TRBD1 covers 7 bases. V lost 6 bases, J lost 7 bases, and 6 bases stayed unmatched. This CDR3 region has 13 residues. From germline, CDR1 is MNHNS and CDR2 SASEGT. CDR3 sequence: CASSWDSVQPQHF. Written as DNA, the CDR3 is TGTGCCAGCAGCTGGGACAGTGTGCAGCCCCAGCATTTT.

With respect to this clonotype: A much larger clone lies a single base off, so this may be a read error. This chain links TRBV6-1 with TRBJ1-1; possibly TRBD1 for D (5 bases). This CDR3 contains 14 residues. Per the germline V gene, CDR1 is MNHNS and CDR2 is SASEGT. The CDR3 here is CASSPGQGKGEASF. CDR3 coding DNA: TGTGCCAGCAGCCCCGGGCAGGGTAAGGGTGAAGCTTCCTTT.

The J gene is TRBJ2-3, the V gene TRBV19; 8 bases align to TRBD2. The V and J ends lost 8 bases and 4 bases, in that order; junction bases with no gene match: 8. The germline V gene has CDR1 LNHDA and CDR2 SQIVND (reference sequence). CDR3 length: 14 amino acids. CDR3 sequence: CASLSGSVPDTQYF. The CDR3 bases are TGTGCCAGTTTGAGCGGGAGCGTCCCAGATACGCAGTATTTT.

This clonotype was observed at least ten times. The rearrangement links TRBV20-1 to TRBJ1-1; no reliable D call. The CDR3 contains 11 residues. CDR1 DFQATT and CDR2 SNEGSKA come from the germline V gene (reference sequence). The V gene lost 3 bases and the J gene lost 10 bases, with 12 bases spanning the gap. CDR3 nucleotides: TGCAGTGCTAGCAAAGGGCTTACAGCTTTCTTT. It is translated as CSASKGLTAFF.

The chain employs TRBV20-1 and TRBJ2-1; 9 nucleotides align to TRBD2. The germline V gene has CDR1 DFQATT and CDR2 SNEGSKA (reference sequence). The CDR3 length is 14 residues. In DNA, the CDR3 is TGCAGCCCGAGGGTAGCGGGAGCTTTCAATGAGCAGTTCTTC. Translating gives CSPRVAGAFNEQFF.

This clonotype was counted at least ten times. V is TRBV28 and J is TRBJ2-3; the D gene is possibly TRBD2 (5 bases). V shed 11 bases and J shed 6 bases, with 18 bases lying between them. Germline CDR1 reads MDHEN; CDR2 reads SYDVKM. This CDR3 spans 13 amino acids. The CDR3 here is CASRGVAKDTQYF. The CDR3 nucleotides are TGTGCCTCCCGGGGAGTAGCGAAGGATACGCAGTATTTT.